These T cell receptor beta chains were read from a single sample in a study of CD8+ T cells in alopecia areata. TCRdb's copy holds only in-frame clones and misses some; the assay was immunoSEQ multiplex PCR. This repertoire shows some 150,000 clones, 75% to 85% found once; its top ten account for around 25%. This specimen consisted of CD8+ T cells sorted from blood, obtained at week 4, from a patient treated with tofacitinib. The receptors derive from a human donor with alopecia areata. Each CDR3 is given with its conserved first and last residue. D genes are given only for firm matches. Size values are once, few and many counts, or a class for expanded clones, and some rows have none.

CDR3nt | CDR3aa | d_gene | j_gene | abundance | v_gene
TGCGCCAGCAGCCAAGGCCGCAGCACTGAAGCTTTCTTT | CASSQGRSTEAFF | . | TRBJ1-1 | . | TRBV4-1
TGCGCCAGCAGCCAACATGCAGGAGGGACAGTGGCCGGTCGGGGGGAAGCTTTCTTT | CASSQHAGGTVAGRGEAFF | TRBD1 | TRBJ1-1 | . | TRBV4-1
TGCAGCGTTGAAGTGGATGGGGAGACCCAGTACTTC | CSVEVDGETQYF | . | TRBJ2-5 | . | TRBV29-1
TGTGCCAGCAGTTACTTCCTAGCGGGGAGCGATACGCAGTATTTT | CASSYFLAGSDTQYF | TRBD2 | TRBJ2-3 | once | TRBV6-6
TGCAGCGTTGTGGGGACGCTACAAGAGACCCAGTACTTC | CSVVGTLQETQYF | . | TRBJ2-5 | few | TRBV29-1
TGTGCCAGCAGCTTAGGGGTGCAGCCCCAGCATTTT | CASSLGVQPQHF | . | TRBJ1-5 | . | TRBV7-2
TGTGCCAGCAGCCTCCCCGGGGCAGGCACAGATACGCAGTATTTT | CASSLPGAGTDTQYF | . | TRBJ2-3 | . | TRBV7-9
TGTGCCAGCAGTTGGGATTCTAGCGGGGGGGCCCAAGAGACCCAGTACTTC | CASSWDSSGGAQETQYF | TRBD2 | TRBJ2-5 | once | TRBV2
TGTGCCAGCAGCTTAGGGGCCAATGAGCAGTTCTTC | CASSLGANEQFF | . | TRBJ2-1 | . | TRBV7-9
TGCGCCAGCAGCCATCGTCCCGGGACAGGGGTTGGAGCTTTCTTT | CASSHRPGTGVGAFF | TRBD1 | TRBJ1-1 | . | TRBV4-3
TGCGCCAGCAGCCAAGATGGGACTTTCGGCTACGAGCAGTACTTC | CASSQDGTFGYEQYF | . | TRBJ2-7 | . | TRBV4-1
TGCGCCAGCAGCCTATATTATGGCAATCAGCCCCAGCATTTT | CASSLYYGNQPQHF | . | TRBJ1-5 | . | TRBV4-1
TGTGCCAGCAGCCCCCCAGGTGGAGGCTACGAGCAGTACTTC | CASSPPGGGYEQYF | . | TRBJ2-7 | once | TRBV7-9
TGTGCCAGCAGAGCCGGGACAGAATCCTCTGGGGCCAACGTCCTGACTTTC | CASRAGTESSGANVLTF | TRBD1 | TRBJ2-6 | . | TRBV27
TGTGCCAGCAGCTTAGGACCAGAGACCCAGTACTTC | CASSLGPETQYF | . | TRBJ2-5 | few | TRBV7-9
TGTGCCAGCAGCTTGAGGGCAGATTACAATGAGCAGTTCTTC | CASSLRADYNEQFF | . | TRBJ2-1 | . | TRBV5-8